This is a list of T cell receptor beta chains from one sample in a study of blood T cell repertoires in COVID-19. This table comes from immunoSEQ multiplex PCR, and its TCRdb copy is limited to in-frame clones, with some not included. The data hold 100,000 or so clones, with around 86% observed a single time. The sample comprised PBMCs or T cells enriched from blood (not recorded which). These receptors all stem from a woman aged 45 to 65 who had recovered from COVID-19. Each CDR3 is given with its conserved first and last residue. The order of the fields is D gene, V gene, J gene, CDR3 protein. A D gene is named only where the DNA matches it firmly.

D: .
V: TRBV14
J: TRBJ1-1
CDR3: CASSRRGPNTEAFF

D: .
V: TRBV28
J: TRBJ1-2
CDR3: CASSLSGVDGIRFYGYTF

D: TRBD1
V: TRBV24-1
J: TRBJ2-5
CDR3: CATSDSRDRGTETQYF

D: .
V: TRBV28
J: TRBJ1-5
CDR3: CASSHELDQPQHF

D: .
V: TRBV27
J: TRBJ1-2
CDR3: CASRRGSEVGYTF

D: .
V: TRBV10-1
J: TRBJ2-2
CDR3: CASSPERSNTGELFF

D: TRBD1
V: TRBV28
J: TRBJ2-3
CDR3: CASSRGQGLTDTQYF

D: .
V: TRBV12-3/TRBV12-4
J: TRBJ2-2
CDR3: CASSQFTGELFF

D: .
V: TRBV19
J: TRBJ2-3
CDR3: CASSMRRGRGTDTQYF

D: TRBD1
V: TRBV4-1
J: TRBJ1-1
CDR3: CASRRPGQGAAEAFF

D: TRBD1
V: TRBV5-6
J: TRBJ2-7
CDR3: CASSATPPTGGISYEQYF

D: TRBD2
V: TRBV24-1
J: TRBJ2-1
CDR3: CATSDPTSGRSSYNEQFF

D: .
V: TRBV6-5
J: TRBJ1-1
CDR3: CASSQGYRAEAFF

D: TRBD1
V: TRBV4-1
J: TRBJ1-1
CDR3: CASSQEPDRGWTEAFF

D: .
V: TRBV5-1
J: TRBJ1-6
CDR3: CASSPGIMAQVVNSPLHF

D: TRBD2
V: TRBV5-1
J: TRBJ2-5
CDR3: CASSVTSGSSETQYF

D: .
V: TRBV6-5
J: TRBJ2-1
CDR3: CASSSRRDEQFF

D: TRBD2
V: TRBV6-5
J: TRBJ2-2
CDR3: CASRGGGRNTGELFF

D: .
V: TRBV6-4
J: TRBJ1-2
CDR3: CASSEGRGGYTF

D: .
V: TRBV7-9
J: TRBJ2-7
CDR3: CASSQGGYEQYF

D: .
V: TRBV21-1
J: TRBJ2-5
CDR3: CASPRETQYF

D: .
V: TRBV2
J: TRBJ1-1
CDR3: CASTRGNTEAFF

D: TRBD1
V: TRBV10-2
J: TRBJ2-7
CDR3: CASSAMMGDSFYEQYF

D: TRBD2
V: TRBV29-1
J: TRBJ2-7
CDR3: CSASLGGGYEQYF

D: .
V: TRBV28
J: TRBJ2-7
CDR3: CASSSGVTYEQYF

D: TRBD2
V: TRBV30
J: TRBJ2-1
CDR3: CAYIGLAGYNEQFF

D: .
V: TRBV2
J: TRBJ1-2
CDR3: CASSKDINSIGYTF

D: .
V: TRBV9
J: TRBJ1-1
CDR3: CASSGGKSTEAFF

D: TRBD1
V: TRBV6-1
J: TRBJ2-3
CDR3: CASSAWTGGVGTDTQYF

D: .
V: TRBV5-1
J: TRBJ2-2
CDR3: CASSLSGLNIGELFF

D: .
V: TRBV28
J: TRBJ1-5
CDR3: CASSWESQPQHF

D: .
V: TRBV21-1
J: TRBJ2-7
CDR3: CASSLYDRDRLYEQYF

D: TRBD2
V: TRBV4-1
J: TRBJ2-7
CDR3: CASSQVGDSGRYEQYF

D: TRBD2
V: TRBV5-1
J: TRBJ2-3
CDR3: CASSLAVPLAESTDTQYF

D: TRBD2
V: TRBV5-4
J: TRBJ2-5
CDR3: CASSLELAGQYF

D: TRBD2
V: TRBV3-1/TRBV3-2
J: TRBJ2-1
CDR3: CASSQDVVGLAFF

D: .
V: TRBV19
J: TRBJ1-5
CDR3: CASWGGRDQPQHF

D: TRBD2
V: TRBV4-1
J: TRBJ2-5
CDR3: CASSQVIGGGHEETQYF

D: TRBD1
V: TRBV7-3
J: TRBJ1-6
CDR3: CASSFFDREASPLHF

D: TRBD1
V: TRBV20-1
J: TRBJ2-7
CDR3: CSGQGGSEQYF

D: TRBD1
V: TRBV27
J: TRBJ2-7
CDR3: CASSLQGAYEQYF

D: .
V: TRBV4-1
J: TRBJ2-7
CDR3: CASSQREREQYF

D: TRBD2
V: TRBV7-2
J: TRBJ2-5
CDR3: CASSLATSGGQETQYF

D: .
V: TRBV27
J: TRBJ1-1
CDR3: CASSSQGRRSGNTEAFF

D: TRBD1
V: TRBV9
J: TRBJ1-5
CDR3: CASSAGQGARQPQHF

D: TRBD2
V: TRBV5-1
J: TRBJ2-1
CDR3: CASSFLAGGPNEQFF

D: .
V: TRBV28
J: TRBJ1-1
CDR3: CASSWMGGRRNTEAFF

D: .
V: TRBV3-1/TRBV3-2
J: TRBJ1-6
CDR3: CASSQNRASSYNSPLHF

D: TRBD1
V: TRBV4-1
J: TRBJ2-3
CDR3: CASSQDRTGVTDTQYF

D: TRBD1
V: TRBV7-2
J: TRBJ2-7
CDR3: CASSLASQGAYEQYF